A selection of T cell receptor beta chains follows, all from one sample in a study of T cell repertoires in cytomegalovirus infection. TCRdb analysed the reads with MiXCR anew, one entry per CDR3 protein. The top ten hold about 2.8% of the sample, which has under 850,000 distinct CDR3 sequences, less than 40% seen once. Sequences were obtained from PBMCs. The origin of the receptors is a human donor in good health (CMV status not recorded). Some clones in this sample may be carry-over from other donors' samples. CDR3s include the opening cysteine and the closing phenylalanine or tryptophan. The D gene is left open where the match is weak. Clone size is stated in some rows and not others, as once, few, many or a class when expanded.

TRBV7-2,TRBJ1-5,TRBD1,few,TGTGCCAGCAGCTTAGGGGCAGGGGGACAGCCCCAGCATTTT,CASSLGAGGQPQHF
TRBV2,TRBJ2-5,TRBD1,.,TGTGCCAGCAGTTCCGACAGGGCGGTAGAGACCCAGTACTTC,CASSSDRAVETQYF
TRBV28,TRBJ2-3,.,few,TGTGCCAGCAGTCCCCCAGTTTCGGTCTCCCGAGATACGCAGTATTTT,CASSPPVSVSRDTQYF
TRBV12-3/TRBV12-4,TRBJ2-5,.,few,TGTGCCAGCAGCCCCGGCAAAGAGACCCAGTACTTC,CASSPGKETQYF
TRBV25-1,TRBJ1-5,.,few,TGTGCCAGCAGCCCCGCGGAAAACACGTATAGCAATCAGCCCCAGCATTTT,CASSPAENTYSNQPQHF
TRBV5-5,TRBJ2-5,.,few,TGTGCCAGCAGCTTGGATATGGAGACCCAGTACTTC,CASSLDMETQYF
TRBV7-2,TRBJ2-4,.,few,TGTGCCAGCAGCTTATTGGGGACGGCTTCCACCTTAGCCAAAAACATTCAGTACTTC,CASSLLGTASTLAKNIQYF
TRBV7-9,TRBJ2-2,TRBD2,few,TGTGCCAGCAGCTTAGGCCGGGAGGACACCGGGGAGCTGTTTTTT,CASSLGREDTGELFF
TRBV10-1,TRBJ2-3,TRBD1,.,TGCGCCAGCAGTGGACAGGGAGCACCCGATACGCAGTATTTT,CASSGQGAPDTQYF
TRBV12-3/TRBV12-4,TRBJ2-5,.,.,TGTGCCAGCAGATCCTCTGGGAGTCAAGAGACCCAGTACTTC,CASRSSGSQETQYF
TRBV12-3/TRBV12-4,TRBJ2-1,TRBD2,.,TGTGCCAGCAGTCAAACACAACCTCTGCGGGGGGGAGGGAATGAGCAGTTCTTC,CASSQTQPLRGGGNEQFF
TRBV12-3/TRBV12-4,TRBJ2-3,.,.,TGTGCCAGCAGTTTAGCGGTCGGTGGTGATACGCAGTATTTT,CASSLAVGGDTQYF
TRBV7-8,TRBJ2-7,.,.,TGTGCCAGCAAATTATTTATAGGGGGGCCCTCCTACGAGCAGTACTTC,CASKLFIGGPSYEQYF
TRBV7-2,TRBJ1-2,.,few,TGTGCCAGCAGTTACATGGAAGGGGGGGCTGGCTACACCTTC,CASSYMEGGAGYTF
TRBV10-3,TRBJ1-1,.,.,TGTGCCATCAGTGCGGGGGCTAGGGACACTGAAGCTTTCTTT,CAISAGARDTEAFF
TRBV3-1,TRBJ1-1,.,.,TGTGCCAGCAGCCAAGGGGGGTTGGAGAGTCGGGCTTTCTTT,CASSQGGLESRAFF
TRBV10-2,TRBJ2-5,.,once,TGCGCCAGCAGTGAGTCAGCACTAGTCTGGCCTAGCGAGACCCAGTACTTC,CASSESALVWPSETQYF
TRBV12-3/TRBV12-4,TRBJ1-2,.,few,TGTGCCAGCAGTAGTGGTAGGGACTATGGCTACACCTTC,CASSSGRDYGYTF
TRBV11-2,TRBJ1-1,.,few,TGTGCCAGCAGCTTGGAGGGTAGGACCACTGAAGCTTTCTTT,CASSLEGRTTEAFF
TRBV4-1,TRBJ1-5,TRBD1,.,TGCGCCAGCAGCCAGGCGCAGGGACAGAGCAATCAGCCCCAGCATTTT,CASSQAQGQSNQPQHF